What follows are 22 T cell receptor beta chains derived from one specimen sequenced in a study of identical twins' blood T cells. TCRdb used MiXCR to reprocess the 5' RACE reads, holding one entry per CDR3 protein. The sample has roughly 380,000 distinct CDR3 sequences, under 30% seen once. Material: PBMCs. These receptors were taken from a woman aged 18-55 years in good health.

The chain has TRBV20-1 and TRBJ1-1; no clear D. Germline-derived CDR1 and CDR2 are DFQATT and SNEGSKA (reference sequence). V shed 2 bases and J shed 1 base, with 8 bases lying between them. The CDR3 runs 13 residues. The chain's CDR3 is CSARRTANTEAFF. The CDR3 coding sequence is TGCAGTGCTAGACGGACGGCGAACACTGAAGCTTTCTTT.

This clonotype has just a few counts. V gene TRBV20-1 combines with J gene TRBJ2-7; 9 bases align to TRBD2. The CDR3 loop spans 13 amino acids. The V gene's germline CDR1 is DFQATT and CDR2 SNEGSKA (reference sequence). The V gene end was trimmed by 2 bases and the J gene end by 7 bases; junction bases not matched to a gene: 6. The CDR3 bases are TGCAGTGCTAGATTAGCGGGAGTTGGAGAGCAGTACTTC. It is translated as CSARLAGVGEQYF.

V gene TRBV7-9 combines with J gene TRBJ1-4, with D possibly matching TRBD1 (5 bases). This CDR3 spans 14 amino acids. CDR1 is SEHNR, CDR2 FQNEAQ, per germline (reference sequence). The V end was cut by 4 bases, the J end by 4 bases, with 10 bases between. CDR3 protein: CASSSRQHNEKLFF. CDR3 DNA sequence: TGTGCCAGCAGCTCCCGACAGCATAATGAAAAACTGTTTTTT.

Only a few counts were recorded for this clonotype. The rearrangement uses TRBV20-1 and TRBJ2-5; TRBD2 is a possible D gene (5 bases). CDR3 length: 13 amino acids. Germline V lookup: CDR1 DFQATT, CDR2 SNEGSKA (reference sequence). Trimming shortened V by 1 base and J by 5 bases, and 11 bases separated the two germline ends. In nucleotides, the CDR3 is TGCAGTGCTAGAGGGCAACTAGGGGAGACCCAGTACTTC. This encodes CSARGQLGETQYF.

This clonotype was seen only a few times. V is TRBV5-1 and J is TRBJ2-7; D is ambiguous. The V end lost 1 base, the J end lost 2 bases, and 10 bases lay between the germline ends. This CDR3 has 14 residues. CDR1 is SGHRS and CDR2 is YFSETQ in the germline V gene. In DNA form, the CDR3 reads TGCGCCAGCAGCTTGAGTGACAAACCCTACGAGCAGTACTTC. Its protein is CASSLSDKPYEQYF.

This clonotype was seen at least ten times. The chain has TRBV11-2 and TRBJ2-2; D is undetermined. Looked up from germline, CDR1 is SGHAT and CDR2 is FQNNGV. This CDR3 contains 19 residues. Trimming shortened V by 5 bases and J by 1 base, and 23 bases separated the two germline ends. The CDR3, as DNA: TGTGCCAGCAGCCCGTCCTTCCAGACCCTCCTACTGAACACCGGGGAGCTGTTTTTT. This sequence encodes CASSPSFQTLLLNTGELFF. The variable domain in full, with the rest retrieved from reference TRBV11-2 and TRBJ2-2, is EAGVAQSPRYKIIEKRQSVAFWCNPISGHATLYWYQQILGQGPKLLIQFQNNGVVDDSQLPKDRFSAERLKGVDSTLKIQPAKLEDSAVYLCASSPSFQTLLLNTGELFFGEGSRLTVL.

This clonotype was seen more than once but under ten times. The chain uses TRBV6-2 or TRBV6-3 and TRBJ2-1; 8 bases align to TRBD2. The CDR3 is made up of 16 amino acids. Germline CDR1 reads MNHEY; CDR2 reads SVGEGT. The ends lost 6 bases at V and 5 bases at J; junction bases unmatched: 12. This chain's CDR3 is CASRTKAGDHHNEQFF. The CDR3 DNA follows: TGTGCCAGCAGAACCAAAGCGGGAGATCACCACAATGAGCAGTTCTTC.

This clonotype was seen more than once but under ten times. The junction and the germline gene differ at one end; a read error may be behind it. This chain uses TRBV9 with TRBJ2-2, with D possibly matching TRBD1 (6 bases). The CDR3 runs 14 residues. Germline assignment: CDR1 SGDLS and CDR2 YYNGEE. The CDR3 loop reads CASSVDHRAGEPFF. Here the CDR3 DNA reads TGTGCCAGCAGCGTAGACCACAGGGCCGGGGAGCCGTTTTTT.

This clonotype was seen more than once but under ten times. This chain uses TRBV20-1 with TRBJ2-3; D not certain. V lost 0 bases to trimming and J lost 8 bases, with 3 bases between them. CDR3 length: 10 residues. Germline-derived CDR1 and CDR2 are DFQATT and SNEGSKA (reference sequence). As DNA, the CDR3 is TGCAGTGCTAGAGAGGGTACGCAGTATTTT. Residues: CSAREGTQYF.

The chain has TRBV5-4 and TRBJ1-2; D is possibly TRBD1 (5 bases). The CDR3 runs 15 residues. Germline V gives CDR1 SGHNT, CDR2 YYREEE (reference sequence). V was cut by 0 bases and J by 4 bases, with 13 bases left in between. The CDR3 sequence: CASSLVGRGIYGYTF. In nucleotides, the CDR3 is TGTGCCAGCAGCTTGGTAGGACGGGGGATCTATGGCTACACCTTC.

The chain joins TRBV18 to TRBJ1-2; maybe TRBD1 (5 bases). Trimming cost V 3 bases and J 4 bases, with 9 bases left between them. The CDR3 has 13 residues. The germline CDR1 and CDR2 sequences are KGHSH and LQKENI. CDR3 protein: CASSPEGIYGYTF. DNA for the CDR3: TGTGCCAGCTCACCCGAGGGGATCTATGGCTACACCTTC.

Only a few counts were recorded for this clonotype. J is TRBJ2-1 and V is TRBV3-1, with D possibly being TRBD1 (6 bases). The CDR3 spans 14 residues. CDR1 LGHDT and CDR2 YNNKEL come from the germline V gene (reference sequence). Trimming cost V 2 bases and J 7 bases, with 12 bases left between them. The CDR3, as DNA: TGTGCCAGCAGCCAAAGGACAGCCGGGAATGAGCAGTTCTTC. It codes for CASSQRTAGNEQFF.

CDR3 region: CASSSLYRTDEKLFF. CDR3 nucleotide sequence: TGTGCCAGCAGTTCGCTTTATCGGACGGATGAAAAACTGTTTTTT. This sequence joins TRBV6-6 and TRBJ1-4; D is unclear. V was trimmed by 4 bases and J by 6 bases, leaving 15 bases between them. Germline V gene lookup returns CDR1 MNHNY and CDR2 SVGAGI (reference sequence). The CDR3 sequence is 15 residues long.

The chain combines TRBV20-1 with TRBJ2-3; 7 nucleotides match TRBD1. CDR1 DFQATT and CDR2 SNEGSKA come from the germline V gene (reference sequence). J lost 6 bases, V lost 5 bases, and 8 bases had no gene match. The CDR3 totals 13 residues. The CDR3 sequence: CSAGTGAGDTQYF. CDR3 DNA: TGCAGTGCTGGCACAGGGGCAGGGGATACGCAGTATTTT.

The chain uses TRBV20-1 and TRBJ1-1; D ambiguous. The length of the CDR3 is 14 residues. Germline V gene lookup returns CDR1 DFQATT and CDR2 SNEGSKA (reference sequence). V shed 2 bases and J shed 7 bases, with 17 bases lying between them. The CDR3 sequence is CSARYRFGYVEAFF. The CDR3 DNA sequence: TGCAGTGCTAGATATAGATTTGGGTATGTTGAAGCTTTCTTT.

CDR3 DNA sequence: TGTGCCAGCAGTGAATCCGTATACTATGGCTACACCTTC. As protein: CASSESVYYGYTF. The rearrangement joins TRBV2 to TRBJ1-2; D gene ambiguous. Deletions cut 2 bases from V and 3 bases from J, with 7 bases between. The germline CDR1 and CDR2 sequences are SNHLY and FYNNEI. The length of the CDR3 is 13 residues.

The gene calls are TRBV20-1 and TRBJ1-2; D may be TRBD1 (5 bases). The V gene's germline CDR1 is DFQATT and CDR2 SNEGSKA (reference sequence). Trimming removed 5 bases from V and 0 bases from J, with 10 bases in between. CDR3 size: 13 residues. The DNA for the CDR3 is TGCAGTGCTTACAGGCTTACTAACTATGGCTACACCTTC. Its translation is CSAYRLTNYGYTF.

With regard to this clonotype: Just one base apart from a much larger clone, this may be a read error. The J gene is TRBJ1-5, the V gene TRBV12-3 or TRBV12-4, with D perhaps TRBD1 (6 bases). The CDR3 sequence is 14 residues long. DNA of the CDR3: TGTGCCGGCAGCCCCGGGACACGGTATCAGCCCCAGCATTTT. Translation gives CAGSPGTRYQPQHF.

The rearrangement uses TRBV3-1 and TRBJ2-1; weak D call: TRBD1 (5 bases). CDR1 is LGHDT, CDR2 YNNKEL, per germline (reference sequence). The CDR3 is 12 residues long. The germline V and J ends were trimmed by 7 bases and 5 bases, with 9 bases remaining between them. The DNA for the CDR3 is TGTGCCAGCACCGACAGACACAATGAGCAGTTCTTC. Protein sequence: CASTDRHNEQFF.

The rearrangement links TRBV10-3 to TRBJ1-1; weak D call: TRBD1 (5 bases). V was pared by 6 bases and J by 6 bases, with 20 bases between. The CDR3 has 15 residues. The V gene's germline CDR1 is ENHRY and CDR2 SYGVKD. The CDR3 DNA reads TGTGCCATCAGCCCCTCGGACATTTTAAGCGCTGAAGCTTTCTTT. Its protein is CAISPSDILSAEAFF.

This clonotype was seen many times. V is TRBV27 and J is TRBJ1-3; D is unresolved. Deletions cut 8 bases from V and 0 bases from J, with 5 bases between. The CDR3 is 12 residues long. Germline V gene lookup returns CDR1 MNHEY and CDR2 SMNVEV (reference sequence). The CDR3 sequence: CASRSSGNTIYF. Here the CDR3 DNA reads TGTGCCAGCCGAAGCTCTGGAAACACCATATATTTT.

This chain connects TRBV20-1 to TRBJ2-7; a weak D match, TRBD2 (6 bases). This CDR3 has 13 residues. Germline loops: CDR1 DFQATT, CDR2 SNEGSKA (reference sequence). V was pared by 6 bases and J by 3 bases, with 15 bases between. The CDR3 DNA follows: TGCAGTGCCCCCCGCGGGGCTTTCTACGAGCAGTACTTC. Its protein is CSAPRGAFYEQYF.